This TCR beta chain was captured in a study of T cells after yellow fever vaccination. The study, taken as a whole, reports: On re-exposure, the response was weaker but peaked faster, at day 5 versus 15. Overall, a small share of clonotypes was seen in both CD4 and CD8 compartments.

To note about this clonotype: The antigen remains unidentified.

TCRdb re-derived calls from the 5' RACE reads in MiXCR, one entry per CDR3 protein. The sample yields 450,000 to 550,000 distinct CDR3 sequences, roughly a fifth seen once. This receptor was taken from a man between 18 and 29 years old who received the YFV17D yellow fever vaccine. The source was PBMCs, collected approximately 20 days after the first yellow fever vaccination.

In DNA form, the CDR3 reads TGTGCCAGTAGTATGGAAGAGACAGGGAAAAGCGAGCAGTACTTC. The encoded protein is CASSMEETGKSEQYF. This sequence joins TRBV19 and TRBJ2-7, with 7 nucleotides matching TRBD1. Germline trimming cut 3 bases from V and 6 bases from J; bases unmatched to any gene: 11. Per germline, CDR1 LNHDA and CDR2 SQIVND (reference sequence). This CDR3 has 15 residues.